The rows below give T cell receptor beta chains drawn from one sample of a study of Graves' ophthalmopathy and Graves' hyperthyroidism. TCRdb called the multiplex PCR reads again in MiXCR, with one record for every CDR3 protein. The table includes about 200,000 distinct CDR3 sequences, 29% detected once. Material for sequencing was peripheral blood. Receptors were obtained from a man over 45 with Graves' ophthalmopathy. Each CDR3 is given with its conserved first and last residue. Fields, in order: CDR3 DNA, CDR3 protein, clone size, D gene, V gene, J gene, CDR3 length. D genes are given only for firm matches. Clone size is shown for a subset of rows, as once, few, many or a class of expanded clone.

CDR3 DNA: TGTGCCAGCAGTTTACCGGGACGGGGGATCGCTTTCTTT; CDR3 protein: CASSLPGRGIAFF; clone size: many; D gene: -; V gene: TRBV27; J gene: TRBJ1-1; CDR3 length: 13
CDR3 DNA: TGCAGTGCTAGGGGGGCGGGAGAGACCCAGTACTTC; CDR3 protein: CSARGAGETQYF; clone size: many; D gene: -; V gene: TRBV20-1; J gene: TRBJ2-5; CDR3 length: 12
CDR3 DNA: TGTGCCAGCGGGAAGCCCCCACTGAACACTGAAGCTTTCTTT; CDR3 protein: CASGKPPLNTEAFF; clone size: -; D gene: -; V gene: TRBV6-1; J gene: TRBJ1-1; CDR3 length: 14
CDR3 DNA: TGTGCCAGCATACAGGGGAGTCAGCCCCAGCATTTT; CDR3 protein: CASIQGSQPQHF; clone size: many; D gene: TRBD1; V gene: TRBV28; J gene: TRBJ1-5; CDR3 length: 12
CDR3 DNA: TGTGCCAGCAGCTTAGCTAGCTTGGAGACCCAGTACTTC; CDR3 protein: CASSLASLETQYF; clone size: many; D gene: -; V gene: TRBV7-2; J gene: TRBJ2-5; CDR3 length: 13
CDR3 DNA: TGTGCCAGCAGTTTATGGGCAGGGCAGGGAGGCTACACCTTC; CDR3 protein: CASSLWAGQGGYTF; clone size: many; D gene: -; V gene: TRBV27; J gene: TRBJ1-2; CDR3 length: 14
CDR3 DNA: TGTGCCAGCAACCGGGAAGGATCACCCCTCCACTTT; CDR3 protein: CASNREGSPLHF; clone size: many; D gene: -; V gene: TRBV7-2; J gene: TRBJ1-6; CDR3 length: 12
CDR3 DNA: TGCAGTGCTGGAAATCCTAGCGGGAGATCCTACGAGCAGTACTTC; CDR3 protein: CSAGNPSGRSYEQYF; clone size: -; D gene: TRBD2; V gene: TRBV20-1; J gene: TRBJ2-7; CDR3 length: 15
CDR3 DNA: TGTGCCAGCAGTTTCCAAGGAGAAATCTCCTACGAGCAGTACTTC; CDR3 protein: CASSFQGEISYEQYF; clone size: many; D gene: -; V gene: TRBV28; J gene: TRBJ2-7; CDR3 length: 15
CDR3 DNA: TGTGCCACCAGTGATATGAGGGAAGGCAATCAGCCCCAGCATTTT; CDR3 protein: CATSDMREGNQPQHF; clone size: many; D gene: -; V gene: TRBV24-1; J gene: TRBJ1-5; CDR3 length: 15
CDR3 DNA: TGTGCCAGCAGTCCGGGACAGGGCGCGGGGGAGCAGTACTTC; CDR3 protein: CASSPGQGAGEQYF; clone size: many; D gene: TRBD1; V gene: TRBV12-3/TRBV12-4; J gene: TRBJ2-7; CDR3 length: 14
CDR3 DNA: TGTGCCAGCAGTTCACGGAAGGGCGAGACCCAGTACTTC; CDR3 protein: CASSSRKGETQYF; clone size: many; D gene: -; V gene: TRBV27; J gene: TRBJ2-5; CDR3 length: 13
CDR3 DNA: TGTGCCAGCAGCTTGTTGTCGGTCACTCGAGGGGGGACTTCCTACGAGCAGTACTTC; CDR3 protein: CASSLLSVTRGGTSYEQYF; clone size: many; D gene: -; V gene: TRBV7-8; J gene: TRBJ2-7; CDR3 length: 19
CDR3 DNA: TGCGCCAGCAGCCAAGAAGTAACAGGGACCGAGCAGTACTTC; CDR3 protein: CASSQEVTGTEQYF; clone size: many; D gene: -; V gene: TRBV4-1; J gene: TRBJ2-7; CDR3 length: 14
CDR3 DNA: TGTGCCAGCAGTCAGGGAAACGGAGAGACCCAGTACTTC; CDR3 protein: CASSQGNGETQYF; clone size: many; D gene: -; V gene: TRBV28; J gene: TRBJ2-5; CDR3 length: 13
CDR3 DNA: TGTGCCAGCAGTTCCCCGGGGGTTGAGACCCAGTACTTC; CDR3 protein: CASSSPGVETQYF; clone size: many; D gene: -; V gene: TRBV28; J gene: TRBJ2-5; CDR3 length: 13
CDR3 DNA: TGTGCCACCTCGACAGGAGCGATCTATGGCTACACCTTC; CDR3 protein: CATSTGAIYGYTF; clone size: -; D gene: -; V gene: TRBV6-1; J gene: TRBJ1-2; CDR3 length: 13
CDR3 DNA: TGTGCCAGCAGTTTAAGGACACTTTGGCAGCCCCAGCATTTT; CDR3 protein: CASSLRTLWQPQHF; clone size: -; D gene: -; V gene: TRBV28; J gene: TRBJ1-5; CDR3 length: 14
CDR3 DNA: TGTGCCAGCAGTTTGACCACTTCAAAATTGGGCAATCAGCCCCAGCATTTT; CDR3 protein: CASSLTTSKLGNQPQHF; clone size: many; D gene: -; V gene: TRBV27; J gene: TRBJ1-5; CDR3 length: 17
CDR3 DNA: TGTGCCAGCAGTCTTGGACACGTTGAAGCTTTCTTT; CDR3 protein: CASSLGHVEAFF; clone size: -; D gene: -; V gene: TRBV12-3/TRBV12-4; J gene: TRBJ1-1; CDR3 length: 12
CDR3 DNA: TGTGCCAGCAGCCTCACGTTGGTTGCGGGAGGCCCCGAGCAGTACTTC; CDR3 protein: CASSLTLVAGGPEQYF; clone size: many; D gene: TRBD2; V gene: TRBV3-1; J gene: TRBJ2-7; CDR3 length: 16
CDR3 DNA: TGTGCCAGTAGTATAGGACTAGCGGGAGGCGGCGAGCAGTACTTC; CDR3 protein: CASSIGLAGGGEQYF; clone size: many; D gene: TRBD2; V gene: TRBV19; J gene: TRBJ2-7; CDR3 length: 15
CDR3 DNA: TGTGCCAGTACCCATCGGCCACTAGCGGGAGTAAGGGTCCAAGAGACCCAGTACTTC; CDR3 protein: CASTHRPLAGVRVQETQYF; clone size: -; D gene: TRBD2; V gene: TRBV19; J gene: TRBJ2-5; CDR3 length: 19
CDR3 DNA: TGTGCCAGCAGCTTAGGCGGACTGGGTTCCTACGAGCAGTACTTC; CDR3 protein: CASSLGGLGSYEQYF; clone size: many; D gene: -; V gene: TRBV11-2; J gene: TRBJ2-7; CDR3 length: 15
CDR3 DNA: TGTGCCTGGACACGTTTCTCTGGGGCCAACGTCCTGACTTTC; CDR3 protein: CAWTRFSGANVLTF; clone size: once; D gene: -; V gene: TRBV30; J gene: TRBJ2-6; CDR3 length: 14
CDR3 DNA: TGTGCCAGCAAATCGACTAGCGAAGAGACCCAGTACTTC; CDR3 protein: CASKSTSEETQYF; clone size: -; D gene: TRBD2; V gene: TRBV7-9; J gene: TRBJ2-5; CDR3 length: 13
CDR3 DNA: TGTGCCAGCAGCTTGACTCAGGCCAGCGGTCAAGAGACCCAGTACTTC; CDR3 protein: CASSLTQASGQETQYF; clone size: many; D gene: -; V gene: TRBV7-2; J gene: TRBJ2-5; CDR3 length: 16
CDR3 DNA: TGTGCCAGCAGTTTACCGGGAGGGCCCGCCAAAAACATTCAGTACTTC; CDR3 protein: CASSLPGGPAKNIQYF; clone size: -; D gene: TRBD2; V gene: TRBV28; J gene: TRBJ2-4; CDR3 length: 16
CDR3 DNA: TGTGCCAGGGACGGTGTCGGGGAGACCGGGGAGCTGTTTTTT; CDR3 protein: CARDGVGETGELFF; clone size: many; D gene: -; V gene: TRBV7-9; J gene: TRBJ2-2; CDR3 length: 14
CDR3 DNA: TGTGCCAGCAGCCAAGACCCCCGTACTAGCGGGAGGTCGAATAGCGGGGAGCTGTTTTTT; CDR3 protein: CASSQDPRTSGRSNSGELFF; clone size: many; D gene: TRBD2; V gene: TRBV3-1; J gene: TRBJ2-2; CDR3 length: 20
CDR3 DNA: TGTGCCAGCATCAGAGACGGGGCTGGGAACGAGCAGTACTTC; CDR3 protein: CASIRDGAGNEQYF; clone size: many; D gene: -; V gene: TRBV6-2/TRBV6-3; J gene: TRBJ2-7; CDR3 length: 14